These 22 T cell receptor beta chains came from one sample sequenced in a study of post-analysis software for immune sequencing data. Regarding the study as a whole: Controls showed lower frequencies than patients for several TRBV segments, and TRBV5-6, TRBV5-1 and TRBV20-1 were among these.

Which antigens these TCRs recognize remains unknown. Researchers reported that TCR beta cDNA libraries carried unique molecular identifiers. MiXCR, run by TCRdb on the PCR reads, gives a single entry per CDR3 protein. The profile covers around 700,000 distinct CDR3 sequences, with 55% to 60% appearing a single time and around 11% taken by the ten largest. The sample was blood. Source of these receptors: a girl aged 2-10 years with multiple sclerosis.

The rearrangement uses TRBV20-1 and TRBJ1-2; D not certain. CDR3 size: 10 residues. The V gene's germline CDR1 is DFQATT and CDR2 SNEGSKA (reference sequence). V was cut by 5 bases and J by 8 bases, with 9 bases left in between. CDR3: CSASDGGYTF. For the CDR3, the DNA is TGCAGTGCTTCGGACGGAGGCTACACCTTC.

This clonotype was found a few times. The chain employs TRBV5-1 and TRBJ2-5; no reliable D call. This CDR3 has 14 amino acids. V lost 4 bases to trimming and J lost 0 bases, with 10 bases between them. Per the germline V gene, CDR1 is SGHRS and CDR2 is YFSETQ. CDR3 in DNA: TGCGCCAGCAGCCTTGAGCCGTACCAAGAGACCCAGTACTTC. Amino acids: CASSLEPYQETQYF.

This clonotype has a handful of counts. The chain uses TRBV10-3 and TRBJ2-2, with D hard to call. V was trimmed by 10 bases and J by 0 bases, leaving 9 bases between them. The germline CDR1 and CDR2 sequences are ENHRY and SYGVKD. CDR3 length: 13 residues. CDR3 bases: TGTGCCACCCCGTCGACGAACACCGGGGAGCTGTTTTTT. This sequence encodes CATPSTNTGELFF.

This clonotype showed up just a few times. The CDR3 region has the DNA TGTGCCAGCAGGAAGACAGGAGGTAACACTGAAGCTTTCTTT. Translated: CASRKTGGNTEAFF. V and J are TRBV12-3 or TRBV12-4 and TRBJ1-1; D is possibly TRBD1 (6 bases). Trimming removed 6 bases at V and 2 bases at J, with 13 bases between. The CDR3 contains 14 residues.

V and J are TRBV6-4 and TRBJ2-1; tentatively, D is TRBD2 (5 bases). Germline CDR1 reads MRHNA; CDR2 reads SNTAGT. The length of the CDR3 is 13 residues. Trimming left V 2 bases short and J 7 bases short, with 9 bases between. CDR3 sequence: CASSDGSQNEQFF. The CDR3 DNA reads as TGTGCCAGCAGTGACGGGAGTCAGAATGAGCAGTTCTTC.

J is TRBJ2-5 and V is TRBV10-1; D possibly uses TRBD1 or TRBD2 (6 bases each). The DNA end favors TRBJ2-7, so the J call may be wrong. The CDR3 is made up of 14 amino acids. The V gene's germline CDR1 is WNHNN and CDR2 SYGVQD (reference sequence). The CDR3 reads CASSEGGSGYEQYF. The CDR3 DNA reads TGCGCCAGCAGTGAAGGGGGGAGTGGATACGAGCAGTACTTC.

The chain couples TRBV29-1 to TRBJ1-2; a possible D gene is TRBD1 (5 bases). V shed 4 bases and J shed 5 bases, with 11 bases lying between them. CDR1 and CDR2 (germline): SQVTM, ANQGSEA. The CDR3 runs 12 residues. The CDR3 nucleotides read TGCAGCGTTGCGCGACAGTCGTATGGCTACACCTTC. This gives the protein CSVARQSYGYTF.

The genes are TRBV2 and TRBJ1-2; D might be TRBD1 (6 bases). V dropped 6 bases and J dropped 1 base, with 12 bases sitting between them. The CDR3 loop spans 14 amino acids. Germline V gene lookup returns CDR1 SNHLY and CDR2 FYNNEI. Here the CDR3 reads CASRDSSINYGYTF. CDR3 coding DNA: TGTGCCAGCAGGGACAGTTCGATTAACTATGGCTACACCTTC. Based on the CDR3 plus reference TRBV2 and TRBJ1-2, the full variable domain is EPEVTQTPSHQVTQMGQEVILRCVPISNHLYFYWYRQILGQKVEFLVSFYNNEISEKSEIFDDQFSVERPDGSNFTLKIRSTKLEDSAMYFCASRDSSINYGYTFGSGTRLTVV.

V gene TRBV7-2 combines with J gene TRBJ1-2; the D gene is possibly TRBD1 (5 bases). Trimming pared 5 bases from V and 5 bases from J, leaving 12 bases between. CDR3 size: 13 residues. Germline assignment: CDR1 SGHTA and CDR2 FQGNSA. CDR3 sequence: CASSQGEFYGYTF. As DNA, the CDR3 is TGTGCCAGCAGCCAGGGAGAGTTTTATGGCTACACCTTC.

The chain recombines TRBV7-3 with TRBJ1-2, with 8 bases lining up with TRBD1. This CDR3 region has 16 residues. CDR1 is SGHTA and CDR2 is FQGTGA in the germline V gene. Trimming at V came to 5 bases and at J to 6 bases, leaving 14 bases not matched to a gene. The CDR3 coding sequence is TGTGCCAGCAGCCCGGACCGGGACAGGCAATCTAATGGCTACACCTTC. Its translation is CASSPDRDRQSNGYTF.

This clonotype is a singleton in its sample. The CDR3 nucleotides are TGCAGTGCAAGAAGGGGGGGAATGAACACTGAAGCTTTCTTT. Its protein is CSARRGGMNTEAFF. The chain employs TRBV20-1 and TRBJ1-1; weak D call: TRBD1 (6 bases). The CDR3 covers 14 residues. From germline, CDR1 is DFQATT and CDR2 SNEGSKA (reference sequence). V shed 6 bases and J shed 0 bases, with 14 bases lying between them.

This clonotype has only a few counts. The chain has TRBV9 and TRBJ2-7; D unresolved. Germline V lookup: CDR1 SGDLS, CDR2 YYNGEE. This CDR3 region has 14 residues. V dropped 3 bases and J dropped 3 bases, with 13 bases sitting between them. The CDR3 DNA reads TGTGCCAGCAGCGCCTCAGGTGATGGCTACGAGCAGTACTTC. Translation gives CASSASGDGYEQYF. The variable domain in full, with the rest retrieved from reference TRBV9 and TRBJ2-7, is DSGVTQTPKHLITATGQRVTLRCSPRSGDLSVYWYQQSLDQGLQFLIQYYNGEERAKGNILERFSAQQFPDLHSELNLSSLELGDSALYFCASSASGDGYEQYFGPGTRLTVT.

The rearrangement links TRBV9 to TRBJ2-1, with 7 bases that match TRBD2. V shed 0 bases, J shed 3 bases, and the junction held 3 bases outside the gene matches. CDR3 length: 15 amino acids. Germline V gives CDR1 SGDLS, CDR2 YYNGEE. This CDR3 reads CASSVDSGHYNEQFF. CDR3 coding DNA: TGTGCCAGCAGCGTAGATAGCGGGCACTACAATGAGCAGTTCTTC.

The chain has TRBV5-1 and TRBJ2-5; maybe TRBD1 (7 bases). CDR3 size: 15 residues. The ends were cut back, 4 bases at V and 5 bases at J, with 18 bases in the middle. CDR1 is SGHRS and CDR2 is YFSETQ in the germline V gene. The CDR3 sequence: CASSIRQGGWETQYF. CDR3 coding DNA: TGCGCCAGCAGCATCCGACAGGGAGGATGGGAGACCCAGTACTTC.

This sequence joins TRBV20-1 and TRBJ2-7; no reliable D call. The better agreement between TRBJ2-5 and the DNA end casts doubt on the J call. Germline V gene data show CDR1 as DFQATT and CDR2 as SNEGSKA (reference sequence). The length of the CDR3 is 12 residues. CDR3 sequence: CSARDQSETQYF. The CDR3 DNA reads TGCAGTGCTAGAGATCAATCAGAGACCCAGTACTTC.

The J gene is TRBJ1-4, the V gene TRBV4-2, with TRBD1 as a possible D gene (6 bases). Germline V lookup: CDR1 LGHNA, CDR2 YNFKEQ. This CDR3 contains 15 residues. Between the trimmed V and J ends, which lost 0 bases and 6 bases, there was a span of 11 bases. The CDR3 is CASSQEGTNYEKLFF. The CDR3 DNA reads as TGTGCCAGCAGCCAAGAGGGGACAAACTATGAAAAACTGTTTTTT.

This chain links TRBV4-1 with TRBJ1-4; 7 bases are shared with TRBD1. Per the germline V gene, CDR1 is MGHRA and CDR2 is YSYEKL. V gave up 0 bases and J gave up 10 bases; unmatched junction bases: 11. This CDR3 spans 16 amino acids. CDR3 sequence: CASSQDLTGQGGKLFF. The CDR3 DNA reads as TGCGCCAGCAGCCAAGATCTGACAGGGCAAGGGGGAAAACTGTTTTTT.

The chain joins TRBV6-6 to TRBJ2-1; D perhaps matches TRBD1 (7 bases). The CDR3 loop spans 12 amino acids. Germline CDR1 is MNHNY and CDR2 is SVGAGI (reference sequence). With 8 bases removed from V and 12 bases from J, the gap between germline ends came to 17 bases. The CDR3 nucleotides are TGTGCCAGCCGAACGGAGGGGGCGGGGCAGTTCTTC. It encodes CASRTEGAGQFF.

The gene calls are TRBV11-2 and TRBJ2-5; 9 positions agree with TRBD2. CDR1 is SGHAT, CDR2 FQNNGV, per germline. After removal of 1 base from V and 4 bases from J, the junction contained 7 bases not matched to a gene. The CDR3 has 16 amino acids. CDR3 sequence (DNA): TGTGCCAGCAGCTTAGTGGCGGGGGGGGCCGGAGAGACCCAGTACTTC. The encoded protein is CASSLVAGGAGETQYF.

This rearrangement joins TRBV4-2 to TRBJ1-1; D is unresolved. CDR3 length: 13 residues. V was shortened by 5 bases and J by 4 bases, with 11 bases between the two germline ends. Germline V gives CDR1 LGHNA, CDR2 YNFKEQ. This chain's CDR3 is CASSASGRTEAFF. In DNA form, the CDR3 reads TGTGCCAGCAGCGCCTCAGGCCGCACTGAAGCTTTCTTT.

V usage is TRBV2 and J usage is TRBJ2-3; tentatively, D is TRBD1 (5 bases). The CDR3 contains 14 residues. V was pared by 2 bases and J by 4 bases, with 10 bases between. Germline V gene sequence: CDR1 SNHLY, CDR2 FYNNEI. The CDR3 nucleotides read TGTGCCAGCAGTGAACGGCAGGGCGCAGATACGCAGTATTTT. This codes for CASSERQGADTQYF. The variable domain in full, completed from reference TRBV2 and TRBJ2-3, reads EPEVTQTPSHQVTQMGQEVILRCVPISNHLYFYWYRQILGQKVEFLVSFYNNEISEKSEIFDDQFSVERPDGSNFTLKIRSTKLEDSAMYFCASSERQGADTQYFGPGTRLTVL.

This rearrangement joins TRBV3-1 to TRBJ2-7, with D unclear. CDR1 and CDR2 (germline): LGHDT, YNNKEL (reference sequence). The V end was cut by 1 base, the J end by 2 bases, with 12 bases between. CDR3 size: 15 residues. CDR3 DNA sequence: TGTGCCAGCAGCCAAGTGGGCGTTGCTGCCTACGAGCAGTACTTC. Translating gives CASSQVGVAAYEQYF.